This T cell receptor (beta chain) was observed in a study of T cells in tumors after PD-1 blockade. For the study at large: No patient had prior checkpoint blockade, systemic immunosuppression, or radiotherapy within 4 weeks. During anti-PD-1 treatment, some patients continued daily vismodegib 150 mg. Either cemiplimab 350 mg every 2 weeks or pembrolizumab 200 mg every 3 weeks was given. Regarding the study as a whole: About 40% of tumor TCR clonotypes were also found in blood.

About this clone itself: Antigen specificity is unknown.

The germline V gene has CDR1 LGHNT and CDR2 FRNRAP. The CDR3 extends over 16 amino acids. V dropped 6 bases and J dropped 4 bases, with 18 bases sitting between them. TCRdb's table, derived via immunoSEQ multiplex PCR, lists solely in-frame clones and lacks some. Of about 25,000 clones listed, 82% are singletons. V and J are TRBV12-5 and TRBJ2-2; D may be TRBD1 or TRBD2 (6 bases each). The receptor's source is a human donor with basal cell carcinoma. The sample here was PBMCs, taken after anti-PD-1 treatment. In nucleotides, the CDR3 is TGTGCTAGTGGGACAGCTTGGGGGGCGATCACCGGGGAGCTGTTTTTT. Its protein is CASGTAWGAITGELFF.